This TCR beta chain stems from a study of OX40 agonist ivuxolimab in advanced cancers. About the research overall: About 40% of patients had received prior checkpoint inhibitor therapy. Findings and caveats of the study: Average numbers of expanded clones were greater in CD8+ T cells than in CD4+.

Measured with immunoSEQ multiplex PCR; TCRdb has only the in-frame clones, and not every one. The sample holds approximately 90,000 clones, about 89% seen once. The CDR3 is 14 amino acids. Germline V gene data show CDR1 as SGHDT and CDR2 as YYEEEE. Trimming took off 4 bases at V and 4 bases at J, with 15 bases between the two ends. A word on this clone: Its target is not known.

This receptor was identified in an adult with an advanced solid tumor such as melanoma, head and neck, liver or kidney cancer. The sample was CD4+ or CD8+ T cells sorted from blood, taken in a trial of the OX40 agonist ivuxolimab. The chain recombines TRBV5-6 with TRBJ2-7; weak D call: TRBD1 (5 bases). The CDR3 loop is CASSPGWGIYEQYF. CDR3 nucleotides: TGTGCCAGCAGCCCCGGATGGGGCATTTACGAGCAGTACTTC.